Below are 16 T cell receptor beta chains sequenced from a single sample in a study of T cell changes during pregnancy in multiple sclerosis (dated by TCRdb to the late 2010s). The protocol used for the library was the immunoSEQ multiplex PCR assay. TCRdb's version of the immuneACCESS table is confined to in-frame rearrangements and falls short of the full clone set. An unresolved V gene accounts for under half of the shortfall where checked; the remainder is of unknown origin. Counted in this sample were roughly 26,000 clones; roughly 87% of them appeared once. Clones ranked in the top ten supply approximately 16% of the sample. Here the sequenced sample was CD8+ T cells from peripheral blood mononuclear cells, taken in the second trimester of pregnancy. The source is a female donor with multiple sclerosis, enrolled in a pregnancy study.

The sample holds one count of this clone. The chain has TRBV27 and TRBJ2-7; TRBD1 matches at 9 bases. The CDR3 has 16 amino acids. With 5 bases clipped from V and 2 bases from J, the junction kept 10 bases outside the gene matches. Germline assignment: CDR1 MNHEY and CDR2 SMNVEV (reference sequence). CDR3 loop: CASSLAGTGNAYEQYF. For the CDR3, the DNA is TGTGCCAGCAGTCTAGCCGGGACAGGGAATGCCTACGAGCAGTACTTC.

This clone showed up just once. This chain links TRBV23-1 with TRBJ2-7, with TRBD2 identical over 10 bases. TRBV23-1 is identified as an open reading frame with a role that is uncertain. This CDR3 comprises 17 residues. The J segment lost 2 bases and the V segment lost 5 bases, leaving 12 bases of the junction unmatched. The chain's CDR3 is CASSTVAGGCLTYEQYF. In DNA, the CDR3 is TGCGCCAGCAGTACCGTAGCGGGAGGATGTCTTACCTACGAGCAGTACTTC.

The V gene is TRBV18, the J gene TRBJ2-2; D perhaps matches TRBD2 (6 bases). The CDR3 sequence is 19 residues long. CDR1 and CDR2 from the germline V gene are KGHSH and LQKENI. The V and J ends lost 2 bases and 6 bases respectively, with 25 bases between them. The CDR3, as DNA: TGTGCCAGCTCACCAATGCAATCCGGGACTCCTGGGGTTGCCGGGGAGCTGTTTTTT. It is translated as CASSPMQSGTPGVAGELFF.

CDR3 sequence: CASSPSPEQFF. DNA of the CDR3: TGTGCCAGCAGCCCTTCCCCTGAGCAGTTCTTC. The chain combines TRBV7-9 with TRBJ2-1; D remains unclear. The CDR3 is made up of 11 amino acids. V lost 5 bases to trimming and J lost 9 bases, with 8 bases between them. CDR1 is SEHNR, CDR2 FQNEAQ, per germline (reference sequence). The whole variable domain, remainder taken from reference TRBV7-9 and TRBJ2-1, is DTGVSQNPRHKITKRGQNVTFRCDPISEHNRLYWYRQTLGQGPEFLTYFQNEAQLEKSRLLSDRFSAERPKGSFSTLEIQRTEQGDSAMYLCASSPSPEQFFGPGTRLTVL.

The chain carries TRBV28 and TRBJ2-1; perhaps TRBD1 as D (6 bases). Trimming shortened V by 6 bases and J by 3 bases, and 15 bases separated the two germline ends. The CDR3 runs to 15 residues. The germline V gene encodes CDR1 MDHEN and CDR2 SYDVKM. For the CDR3, the DNA is TGTGCCAGCAGGACCGGGACATCCGTCTACAATGAGCAGTTCTTC. Protein sequence: CASRTGTSVYNEQFF. Variable domain in full (rest from reference TRBV28 and TRBJ2-1): DVKVTQSSRYLVKRTGEKVFLECVQDMDHENMFWYRQDPGLGLRLIYFSYDVKMKEKGDIPEGYSVSREKKERFSLILESASTNQTSMYLCASRTGTSVYNEQFFGPGTRLTVL.

The chain couples TRBV6-5 to TRBJ1-5, with TRBD1 identical over 7 bases. CDR3 length equals 14 residues. V dropped 2 bases and J dropped 6; count of bases not matched to a gene: 4. From germline, CDR1 is MNHEY and CDR2 SVGAGI. The CDR3 region is CASSYRQGVQPQHF. The CDR3 DNA is TGTGCCAGCAGTTACCGACAGGGTGTTCAGCCCCAGCATTTT.

V usage is TRBV10-3 and J usage is TRBJ2-7, with 9 bases that match TRBD1. The CDR3 is 13 residues long. J lost 1 base, V lost 8 bases, and 3 bases had no gene match. CDR1 and CDR2 from the germline V gene are ENHRY and SYGVKD. CDR3 amino acids: CAIRDRESYEQYF. The CDR3 DNA follows: TGTGCCATCCGGGACAGGGAATCCTACGAGCAGTACTTC.

V and J are TRBV7-9 and TRBJ2-5, with 7 bases that match TRBD2. J gave up 6 bases and V 6 bases, and 16 bases lay outside the gene matches. This CDR3 has 16 amino acids. Germline CDR1 reads SEHNR; CDR2 reads FQNEAQ (reference sequence). DNA of the CDR3: TGTGCCAGCAGTCCCTCGGGGGGAGCTCCAATACAGACCCAGTACTTC. Protein product: CASSPSGGAPIQTQYF. Full variable domain (rest looked up from reference TRBV7-9 and TRBJ2-5): DTGVSQNPRHKITKRGQNVTFRCDPISEHNRLYWYRQTLGQGPEFLTYFQNEAQLEKSRLLSDRFSAERPKGSFSTLEIQRTEQGDSAMYLCASSPSGGAPIQTQYFGPGTRLLVL.

The chain links TRBV29-1 to TRBJ2-2; D perhaps matches TRBD1 (7 bases). V lost 6 bases and J lost 5, with 16 bases in between. CDR1 SQVTM and CDR2 ANQGSEA come from the germline V gene. The CDR3 consists of 14 residues. CDR3 sequence reads: CSVRGVLATGELFF. CDR3 nucleotides: TGCAGCGTCAGGGGGGTGCTAGCGACCGGGGAGCTGTTTTTT.

The rearrangement links TRBV4-1 to TRBJ2-7; 10 positions match TRBD1. In germline, CDR1 is MGHRA, CDR2 YSYEKL. This CDR3 comprises 15 residues. Trimming took 1 base from V and 4 from J; bases not matched to a gene: 4. CDR3 nucleotide sequence: TGCGCCAGCAGCCAAGCGGGACAGGGGAATTACGAGCAGTACTTC. Its protein is CASSQAGQGNYEQYF.

The V call is TRBV9, the J call TRBJ1-2; 7 nucleotides agree with TRBD1. Germline loops: CDR1 SGDLS, CDR2 YYNGEE. This CDR3 is 15 amino acids long. V lost 0 bases and J lost 8; bases outside the gene matches: 10. CDR3 residues: CASSVGQGDFLGYTF. CDR3 coding DNA: TGTGCCAGCAGCGTAGGTCAGGGGGATTTCTTGGGCTACACCTTC.

The CDR3 DNA is TGTGCCAGTAGTATAGAGGCAGGGGTGAGCTATGGCTACACCTTC. It encodes CASSIEAGVSYGYTF. The chain couples TRBV19 to TRBJ1-2; tentative D call: TRBD1 (6 bases). This CDR3 has 15 amino acids. Germline loops: CDR1 LNHDA, CDR2 SQIVND (reference sequence). The V end was cut by 0 bases, the J end by 4 bases, with 12 bases between.

J is TRBJ1-2 and V is TRBV27; TRBD1 is a possible D gene (5 bases). The CDR3 has 15 amino acids. Trimming took off 0 bases at V and 7 bases at J, with 15 bases between the two ends. Germline V gives CDR1 MNHEY, CDR2 SMNVEV (reference sequence). The CDR3 is CASSLSGEALTGYTF. As DNA, the CDR3 is TGTGCCAGCAGTTTATCGGGGGAGGCTCTGACTGGCTACACCTTC.

This clone was picked up a small number of times. This chain links TRBV15 with TRBJ2-7; 15 bases map to TRBD2. The CDR3 runs to 16 residues. Germline V gives CDR1 LNHNV, CDR2 YYDKDF (reference sequence). The ends lost 4 bases at V and 11 bases at J; junction bases unmatched: 12. CDR3 region: CATSNPAGLAGGLKYF. DNA of the CDR3: TGTGCCACCAGCAACCCAGCGGGACTAGCGGGAGGACTTAAGTACTTC.

This clone was picked up one time. The chain couples TRBV19 to TRBJ1-4; D is uncertain. The V gene lost 5 bases and the J gene lost 7 bases, with 14 bases spanning the gap. This CDR3 region has 14 residues. CDR1 is LNHDA and CDR2 is SQIVND in the germline V gene (reference sequence). This CDR3 reads CASSPRRFGEKLFF. The DNA of the CDR3 is TGTGCCAGTAGTCCCCGCAGGTTCGGTGAAAAACTGTTTTTT.

The chain uses TRBV10-3 and TRBJ2-3; 8 bases line up with TRBD2. Germline V gene sequence: CDR1 ENHRY, CDR2 SYGVKD. There are 14 residues in the CDR3. V gave up 11 bases and J gave up 0 bases; unmatched junction bases: 7. Here the CDR3 DNA reads TGTGCCCTATCGGCTAGCGGGAGCACAGATACGCAGTATTTT. Protein: CALSASGSTDTQYF.